The entry below describes one T cell receptor (beta chain). The antigen remains undetermined. These data are taken from a study of blood T cells in healthy people across ages. The CDR3 loop spans 15 amino acids. Between the trimmed V and J ends, which lost 10 bases and 5 bases, there was a span of 23 bases. The germline gives CDR1 MDHEN, CDR2 SYDVKM. With a J-beta primer mix and a sample-barcoded 5' primer, a second PCR ran 7 to 11 cycles. A tag from a template-switch adaptor with 12 random nucleotides marked each cDNA molecule. TCRdb fed the 5' RACE reads into MiXCR, producing one record per CDR3 protein. The table shows around 1.7 million distinct CDR3 sequences, with 28% occurring only once. Study-wide findings and caveats: Long-lived donors carried more naive CD4+ cells and greater diversity than aged donors. Roughly linearly, TCR beta diversity per million T cells fell as age increased.

Isolation of PBMCs gave at least 6 million cells per sample. The TCR sequence derives from a woman aged 30 to 39 in good health. This sequence joins TRBV28 and TRBJ2-5; unclear D gene. The sequenced sample was blood. CDR3 amino acids: CANSPPKASRETQYF. The DNA for the CDR3 is TGTGCCAACAGCCCCCCCAAGGCGTCACGGGAGACCCAGTACTTC.